These 12 T cell receptor beta chains share one sample of origin, sequenced in a study of blood T cell repertoires in COVID-19. Measured with immunoSEQ multiplex PCR; TCRdb has only the in-frame clones, and not every one. The profile shows about 250,000 clones, under 90% of them singletons. The sample taken for sequencing was PBMCs or T cells enriched from blood (not recorded which). All receptors come from a woman aged 25-40 years with acute COVID-19.

V usage is TRBV3-1 (or the pseudogene TRBV3-2) and J usage is TRBJ2-1, with TRBD2 matching 7 bases. Germline V gene data show CDR1 as LGHDT and CDR2 as YNNKEL (reference sequence). This CDR3 has 17 amino acids. The J segment lost 8 bases and the V segment lost 1 base, leaving 14 bases of the junction unmatched. The CDR3 nucleotides read TGTGCCAGCAGCCAAGCGGGGGGACGGCACATTGGGGATGAGCAGTTCTTC. The encoded protein is CASSQAGGRHIGDEQFF.

This chain links TRBV29-1 with TRBJ2-2, with D possibly being TRBD2 (6 bases). Germline CDR1 is SQVTM and CDR2 is ANQGSEA. The CDR3 totals 14 residues. The V end lost 3 bases, the J end lost 3 bases, and 11 bases lay between the germline ends. DNA of the CDR3: TGCAGCGTTGATGGGGGGTCATACACCGGGGAGCTGTTTTTT. Translation gives CSVDGGSYTGELFF.

The gene calls are TRBV30 and TRBJ1-2; 9 bases are a match to TRBD1. J lost 6 bases, V lost 4 bases, and 15 bases had no gene match. Germline loops: CDR1 GTSNPN, CDR2 SVGIG (reference sequence). This CDR3 comprises 16 residues. The CDR3 nucleotides are TGTGCCTGGACTGTACGACAGGGGGTATTTTCCCATGGCTACACCTTC. This sequence encodes CAWTVRQGVFSHGYTF.

The chain's CDR3 is CASSLGLTTGELFF. DNA of the CDR3: TGTGCCAGTAGTTTAGGACTAACCACCGGGGAGCTGTTTTTT. The chain combines TRBV19 with TRBJ2-2; tentative D call: TRBD2 (6 bases). The V gene's germline CDR1 is LNHDA and CDR2 SQIVND (reference sequence). The CDR3 is 14 amino acids. The V and J ends lost 5 bases and 4 bases respectively, with 11 bases between them.

The chain uses TRBV27 and TRBJ2-5; weak D call: TRBD1 (6 bases). V lost 7 bases, J lost 2 bases, and 14 bases lay in between. The CDR3 has 14 amino acids. Germline CDR1 is MNHEY and CDR2 is SMNVEV (reference sequence). CDR3 residues: CASKVTTGQETQYF. The CDR3 DNA reads TGTGCCAGCAAGGTTACGACAGGTCAAGAGACCCAGTACTTC.

The rearrangement links TRBV29-1 to TRBJ2-1; possible D gene TRBD1, 5 bases. Germline lookup yields CDR1 SQVTM and CDR2 ANQGSEA. The CDR3 loop spans 12 amino acids. V was trimmed by 7 bases and J by 5 bases, leaving 12 bases between them. The CDR3 DNA sequence: TGCAGCGGCGGACACGGAAACAATGAGCAGTTCTTC. Its translation is CSGGHGNNEQFF.

The chain links TRBV7-2 to TRBJ1-4; 8 positions agree with TRBD1. Germline loops: CDR1 SGHTA, CDR2 FQGNSA. V was pared by 3 bases and J by 5 bases, with 5 bases of the junction left unmatched. The CDR3 consists of 15 residues. CDR3 in amino acids: CASSFLGQGNEKLFF. The CDR3 DNA sequence: TGTGCCAGCAGCTTTCTTGGACAGGGAAATGAAAAACTGTTTTTT.

CDR3 coding DNA: TGTGCCAGCAGCCCGGGACAGGGACCCTACGAGCAGTACTTC. This codes for CASSPGQGPYEQYF. V usage is TRBV27 and J usage is TRBJ2-7; 9 bases align to TRBD1. V lost 6 bases and J lost 2; bases outside the gene matches: 5. The germline V gene has CDR1 MNHEY and CDR2 SMNVEV (reference sequence). The CDR3 runs to 14 residues.

The chain links TRBV7-9 to TRBJ2-5; D is possibly TRBD1 (5 bases). Between the trimmed V and J ends, which lost 7 bases and 5 bases, there was a span of 23 bases. The CDR3 totals 16 residues. CDR1 is SEHNR and CDR2 is FQNEAQ in the germline V gene (reference sequence). CDR3 coding DNA: TGTGCCAGCACCACTTGGGGCGAGCCTGGGGTGGAGACCCAGTACTTC. It yields the protein CASTTWGEPGVETQYF.

The chain joins TRBV25-1 to TRBJ2-7; 9 nucleotides agree with TRBD1. Losses at the gene ends were 8 bases for V and 4 bases for J; bases not matched to a gene: 9. The length of the CDR3 is 14 residues. From germline, CDR1 is MGHDK and CDR2 SYGVNS. CDR3 amino acids: CASEPGQGLYEQYF. In DNA form, the CDR3 reads TGTGCCAGCGAGCCGGGACAGGGACTATACGAGCAGTACTTC.

The genes are TRBV20-1 and TRBJ1-1, with D perhaps TRBD1 (6 bases). V lost 6 bases and J lost 2, with 16 bases in between. This CDR3 is 14 amino acids long. CDR1 and CDR2 (germline): DFQATT, SNEGSKA (reference sequence). The CDR3 here is CSASRQASNTEAFF. The CDR3 coding sequence is TGCAGTGCCAGTAGACAGGCTAGTAACACTGAAGCTTTCTTT.

V and J are TRBV7-2 and TRBJ2-1, with TRBD2 matching over 7 bases. Looked up from germline, CDR1 is SGHTA and CDR2 is FQGNSA. V trimming: 1 base; J trimming: 10 bases; junction bases outside the gene matches: 10. The CDR3 totals 15 residues. In DNA, the CDR3 is TGTGCCAGCAGCTTAGGGCCCCCAACAGCGGGGGAGCAGTTCTTC. Protein sequence: CASSLGPPTAGEQFF.